One sample yielded the 20 T cell receptor beta chains listed below, sequenced in a study of OX40 agonist ivuxolimab in advanced cancers. Using immunoSEQ multiplex PCR, the repertoire was profiled, and TCRdb retains in-frame clones only, with some absent. Seen here are just under 85,000 clones, around 78% observed once, and the top ten hold over 0.7%. The specimen comprised CD4+ or CD8+ T cells sorted from blood, sampled in a trial of the OX40 agonist ivuxolimab. Receptors were obtained from an adult with an advanced solid tumor such as melanoma, head and neck, liver or kidney cancer.

The CDR3 reads CAWSRQEVGPQHF. CDR3 coding DNA: TGTGCCTGGAGTAGGCAGGAGGTTGGGCCCCAGCATTTT. The chain has TRBV30 and TRBJ1-5; D unclear. This CDR3 is 13 amino acids long. Between the trimmed V and J ends, which lost 2 bases and 9 bases, there was a span of 14 bases. CDR1 is GTSNPN and CDR2 is SVGIG in the germline V gene (reference sequence). Variable domain in full (rest from reference TRBV30 and TRBJ1-5): SQTIHQWPATLVQPVGSPLSLECTVEGTSNPNLYWYRQAAGRGLQLLFYSVGIGQISSEVPQNLSASRPQDRQFILSSKKLLLSDSGFYLCAWSRQEVGPQHFGDGTRLSIL.

DNA of the CDR3: TGTGCCAGCAGTGACTTCGGGGGTTATGGCTACACCTTC. Protein: CASSDFGGYGYTF. V usage is TRBV6-4 and J usage is TRBJ1-2, with a tentative D call TRBD1 (5 bases). V shed 1 base and J shed 5 bases, with 8 bases lying between them. There are 13 residues in the CDR3. Germline assignment: CDR1 MRHNA and CDR2 SNTAGT.

CDR3 coding DNA: TGTGCCAGCTCGCTATACAGGGCGGACACTGAAGCTTTCTTT. This codes for CASSLYRADTEAFF. The chain has TRBV18 and TRBJ1-1; a weak D match, TRBD1 (6 bases). The CDR3 covers 14 residues. The V and J ends lost 6 bases and 3 bases respectively, with 14 bases between them. CDR1 KGHSH and CDR2 LQKENI come from the germline V gene.

This clone appeared a few times. This rearrangement joins TRBV11-2 to TRBJ1-1, with a weak D call TRBD1 (6 bases). This CDR3 has 14 amino acids. From germline, CDR1 is SGHAT and CDR2 FQNNGV. V was shortened by 4 bases and J by 0 bases, with 9 bases between the two germline ends. CDR3 in DNA: TGTGCCAGCAGCTGGACAGAGATGAACACTGAAGCTTTCTTT. Translating it yields CASSWTEMNTEAFF.

The chain recombines TRBV27 with TRBJ1-2; possible D gene TRBD1, 6 bases. Germline-derived CDR1 and CDR2 are MNHEY and SMNVEV (reference sequence). V was clipped by 4 bases and J by 6 bases, with 15 bases between them. The CDR3 is 14 residues long. The DNA for the CDR3 is TGTGCCAGCAGTTCCACCGGGGGCCTCCATGGCTACACCTTC. Encoded protein: CASSSTGGLHGYTF.

The chain recombines TRBV6-5 with TRBJ2-7; 9 bases line up with TRBD1. The J segment lost 3 bases and the V segment lost 8 bases, leaving 8 bases of the junction unmatched. This CDR3 is built from 14 residues. Germline CDR1 and CDR2: MNHEY and SVGAGI. The CDR3 reads CASGPGQGFYEQYF. The CDR3 bases are TGTGCCAGCGGGCCGGGACAGGGTTTCTACGAGCAGTACTTC.

This clone has just a few counts. This sequence joins TRBV10-1 and TRBJ2-1, with 10 bases aligning to TRBD1. CDR1 and CDR2 from the germline V gene are WNHNN and SYGVQD (reference sequence). This CDR3 is 13 amino acids long. Germline trimming cut 8 bases from V and 5 bases from J; bases unmatched to any gene: 3. CDR3 sequence: CASSGTGDNEQFF. The DNA for the CDR3 is TGCGCCAGCTCTGGGACAGGGGACAATGAGCAGTTCTTC.

V and J are TRBV7-2 and TRBJ1-1; TRBD1 might be the D (5 bases). Trimming took 1 base from V and 4 from J, leaving 10 bases between them. This CDR3 contains 14 residues. The V gene's germline CDR1 is SGHTA and CDR2 FQGNSA. CDR3 DNA sequence: TGTGCCAGCAGCTTAGATGCAGGGAGCACTGAAGCTTTCTTT. Its translation: CASSLDAGSTEAFF.

The chain couples TRBV5-6 to TRBJ1-2; D unresolved. Germline V gene lookup returns CDR1 SGHDT and CDR2 YYEEEE. The CDR3 runs 15 residues. V dropped 4 bases and J dropped 0 bases, with 13 bases sitting between them. This CDR3 is CASSLRTVPNYGYTF. As DNA, the CDR3 is TGTGCCAGCAGCCTCCGGACCGTTCCTAACTATGGCTACACCTTC.

This clone was observed a few times. This specimen includes other DNA sequences encoding the same CDR3. The CDR3 DNA follows: TGCAGCGTTGAAGGAGGGTCGGGAAACACCATATATTTT. This gives the protein CSVEGGSGNTIYF. This sequence joins TRBV29-1 and TRBJ1-3, with D unresolved. This CDR3 has 13 residues. The V gene lost 1 base and the J gene lost 4 bases, with 8 bases spanning the gap. Germline CDR1 reads SQVTM; CDR2 reads ANQGSEA.

The rearrangement links TRBV5-1 to TRBJ2-2; D gene ambiguous. Germline V gene data show CDR1 as SGHRS and CDR2 as YFSETQ. V dropped 0 bases and J dropped 4 bases, with 13 bases sitting between them. CDR3 size: 16 residues. The CDR3 nucleotides read TGCGCCAGCAGCTTGGGTGTGGGTGCTGGCACCGGGGAGCTGTTTTTT. Its translation is CASSLGVGAGTGELFF.

The chain couples TRBV6-5 to TRBJ2-4; 10 nucleotides match TRBD1. CDR1 MNHEY and CDR2 SVGAGI come from the germline V gene. The CDR3 consists of 13 residues. V shed 2 bases, J shed 9 bases, and the junction held 1 base outside the gene matches. The CDR3 DNA is TGTGCCAGCAGTTACCGGACAGGGGGCATTCAGTACTTC. Amino acids: CASSYRTGGIQYF.

In this sample, this clone turned up a few times. The chain couples TRBV28 to TRBJ1-3; TRBD1 matches at 8 bases. The CDR3 length is 14 residues. The V gene's germline CDR1 is MDHEN and CDR2 SYDVKM. V was clipped by 4 bases and J by 4 bases; unmatched bases: 3. The CDR3 is CASSSDRVGNTIYF. The CDR3 DNA is TGTGCCAGCAGTTCGGACAGGGTGGGAAACACCATATATTTT. The full variable domain, completed using reference TRBV28 and TRBJ1-3, is DVKVTQSSRYLVKRTGEKVFLECVQDMDHENMFWYRQDPGLGLRLIYFSYDVKMKEKGDIPEGYSVSREKKERFSLILESASTNQTSMYLCASSSDRVGNTIYFGEGSWLTVV.

The V gene is TRBV5-6, the J gene TRBJ2-7; D possibly corresponds to TRBD1 (6 bases). The germline V gene encodes CDR1 SGHDT and CDR2 YYEEEE. Trimming cost V 3 bases and J 0 bases, with 7 bases left between them. The CDR3 sequence is 13 residues long. The CDR3 coding sequence is TGTGCCAGCAGCTCGGACAGCTCCTACGAGCAGTACTTC. It encodes CASSSDSSYEQYF.

The CDR3 is CASSFVGIAGGRETQYF. The CDR3, as DNA: TGTGCCAGCAGCTTCGTCGGTATAGCGGGGGGTCGCGAGACCCAGTACTTC. The V call is TRBV7-2, the J call TRBJ2-5, with TRBD2 matching over 10 bases. This CDR3 comprises 17 residues. Germline trimming cut 3 bases from V and 5 bases from J; bases unmatched to any gene: 12. The germline V gene has CDR1 SGHTA and CDR2 FQGNSA.

V usage is TRBV7-8 and J usage is TRBJ1-2; 8 nucleotides align to TRBD1. The CDR3 is 14 residues long. V shed 3 bases and J 2 bases; nucleotides not matched to a gene: 2. Germline CDR1 SGHVS, CDR2 FQNEAQ. The CDR3 DNA is TGTGCCAGCAGCTTGGACAGGGTAAACTATGGCTACACCTTC. Translating it yields CASSLDRVNYGYTF.

V usage is TRBV18 and J usage is TRBJ1-1; D might be TRBD1 (6 bases). This CDR3 spans 13 amino acids. The V gene lost 5 bases and the J gene lost 7 bases, with 14 bases spanning the gap. Germline V gives CDR1 KGHSH, CDR2 LQKENI. CDR3 in amino acids: CASSSIQGDEAFF. The DNA of the CDR3 is TGTGCCAGCTCATCCATACAGGGAGATGAAGCTTTCTTT. Full variable domain (outside the CDR3, taken from reference TRBV18 and TRBJ1-1): NAGVMQNPRHLVRRRGQEARLRCSPMKGHSHVYWYRQLPEEGLKFMVYLQKENIIDESGMPKERFSAEFPKEGPSILRIQQVVRGDSAAYFCASSSIQGDEAFFGQGTRLTVV.

The rearrangement joins TRBV2 to TRBJ2-1; weak D call: TRBD1 (5 bases). Germline V gene lookup returns CDR1 SNHLY and CDR2 FYNNEI. V gave up 2 bases and J gave up 6 bases, with 8 bases separating them. This CDR3 is 13 amino acids long. The CDR3: CASSERRVNEQFF. For the CDR3, the DNA is TGTGCCAGCAGTGAACGCAGGGTCAATGAGCAGTTCTTC.

The chain links TRBV30 to TRBJ2-3, with D tentatively TRBD2 (7 bases). Germline lookup yields CDR1 GTSNPN and CDR2 SVGIG (reference sequence). Trimming cost V 0 bases and J 9 bases, with 13 bases left between them. The CDR3 length is 13 residues. Here the CDR3 reads CAWSVGGEITQYF. CDR3 DNA: TGTGCCTGGAGTGTAGGGGGGGAGATCACGCAGTATTTT.

The rearrangement joins TRBV7-6 to TRBJ1-5, with D possibly being TRBD1 (5 bases). With 5 bases removed from V and 6 bases from J, the gap between germline ends came to 14 bases. This CDR3 region has 14 residues. Germline V gene sequence: CDR1 SGHVS, CDR2 FNYEAQ. The CDR3 nucleotides read TGTGCCAGCAGCCTAGACTGGGGGAGTCAGCCCCAGCATTTT. Its protein is CASSLDWGSQPQHF.